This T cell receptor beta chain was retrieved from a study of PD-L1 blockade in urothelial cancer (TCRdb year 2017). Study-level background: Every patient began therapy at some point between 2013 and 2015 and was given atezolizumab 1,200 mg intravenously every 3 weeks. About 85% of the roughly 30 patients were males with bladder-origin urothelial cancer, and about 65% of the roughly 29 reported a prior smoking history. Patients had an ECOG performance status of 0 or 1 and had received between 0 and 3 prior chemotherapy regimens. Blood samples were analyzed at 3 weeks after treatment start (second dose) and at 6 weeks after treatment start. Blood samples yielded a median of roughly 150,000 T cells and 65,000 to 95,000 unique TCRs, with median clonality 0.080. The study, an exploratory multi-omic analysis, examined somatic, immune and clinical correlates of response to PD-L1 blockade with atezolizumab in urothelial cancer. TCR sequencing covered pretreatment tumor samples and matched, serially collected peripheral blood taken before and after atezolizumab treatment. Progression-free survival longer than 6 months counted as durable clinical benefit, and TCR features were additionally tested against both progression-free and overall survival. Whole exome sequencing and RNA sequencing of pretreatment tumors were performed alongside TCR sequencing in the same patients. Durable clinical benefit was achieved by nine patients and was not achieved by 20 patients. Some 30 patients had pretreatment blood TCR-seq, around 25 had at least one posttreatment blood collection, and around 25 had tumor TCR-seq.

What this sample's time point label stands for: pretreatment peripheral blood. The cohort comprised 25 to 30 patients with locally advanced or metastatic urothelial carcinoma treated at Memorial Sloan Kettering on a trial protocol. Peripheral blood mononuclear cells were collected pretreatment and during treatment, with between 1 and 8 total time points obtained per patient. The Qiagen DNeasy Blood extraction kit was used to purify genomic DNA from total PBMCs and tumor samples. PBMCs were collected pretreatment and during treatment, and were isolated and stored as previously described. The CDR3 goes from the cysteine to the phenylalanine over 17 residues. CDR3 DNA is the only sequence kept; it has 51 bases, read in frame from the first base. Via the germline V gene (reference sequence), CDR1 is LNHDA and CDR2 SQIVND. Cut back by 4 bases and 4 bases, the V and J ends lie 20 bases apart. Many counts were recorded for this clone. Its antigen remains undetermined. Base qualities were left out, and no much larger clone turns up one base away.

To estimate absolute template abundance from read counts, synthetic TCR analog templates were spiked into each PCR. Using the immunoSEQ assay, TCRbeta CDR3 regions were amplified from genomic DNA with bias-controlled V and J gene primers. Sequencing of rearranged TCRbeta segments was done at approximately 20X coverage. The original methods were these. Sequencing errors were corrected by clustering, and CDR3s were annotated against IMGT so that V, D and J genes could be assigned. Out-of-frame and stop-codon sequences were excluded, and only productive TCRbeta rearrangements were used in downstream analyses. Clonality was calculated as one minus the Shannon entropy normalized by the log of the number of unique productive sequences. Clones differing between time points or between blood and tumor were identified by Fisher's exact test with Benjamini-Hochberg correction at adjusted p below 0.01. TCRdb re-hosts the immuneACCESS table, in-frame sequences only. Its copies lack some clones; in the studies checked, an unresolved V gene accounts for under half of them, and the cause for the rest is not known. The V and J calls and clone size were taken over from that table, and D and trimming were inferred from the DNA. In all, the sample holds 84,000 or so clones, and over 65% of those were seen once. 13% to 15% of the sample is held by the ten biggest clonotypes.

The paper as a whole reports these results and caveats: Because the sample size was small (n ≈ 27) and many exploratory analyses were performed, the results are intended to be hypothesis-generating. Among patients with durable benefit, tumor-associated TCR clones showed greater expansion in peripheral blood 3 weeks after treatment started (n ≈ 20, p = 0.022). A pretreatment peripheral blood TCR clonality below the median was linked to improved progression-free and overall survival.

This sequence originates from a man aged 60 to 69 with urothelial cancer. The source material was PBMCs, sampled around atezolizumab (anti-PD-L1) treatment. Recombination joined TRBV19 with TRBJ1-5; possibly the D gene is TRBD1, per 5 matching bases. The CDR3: CASSTLTRDFQNQPQHF. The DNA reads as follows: TGTGCCAGTAGTACGTTGACACGGGACTTCCAAAATCAGCCCCAGCATTTT.